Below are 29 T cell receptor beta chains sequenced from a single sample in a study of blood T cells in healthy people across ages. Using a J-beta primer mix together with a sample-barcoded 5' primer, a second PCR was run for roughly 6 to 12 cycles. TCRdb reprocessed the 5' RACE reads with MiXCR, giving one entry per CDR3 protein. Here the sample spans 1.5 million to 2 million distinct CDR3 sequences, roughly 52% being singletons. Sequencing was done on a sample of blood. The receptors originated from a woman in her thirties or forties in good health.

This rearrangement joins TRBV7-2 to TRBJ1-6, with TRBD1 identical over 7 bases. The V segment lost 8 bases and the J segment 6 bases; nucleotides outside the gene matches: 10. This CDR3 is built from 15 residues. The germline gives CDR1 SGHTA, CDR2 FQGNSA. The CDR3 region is CASGKTGTSNSPLHF. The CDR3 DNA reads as TGTGCCAGCGGAAAGACAGGGACGTCTAATTCACCCCTCCACTTT.

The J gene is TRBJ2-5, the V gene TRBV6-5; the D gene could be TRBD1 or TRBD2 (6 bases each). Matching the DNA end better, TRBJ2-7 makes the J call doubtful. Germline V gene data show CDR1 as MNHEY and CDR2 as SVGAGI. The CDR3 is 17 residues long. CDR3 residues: CASSYWGQARESYEQYF. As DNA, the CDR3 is TGTGCCAGCAGTTACTGGGGACAAGCCCGGGAGAGCTACGAGCAGTACTTC.

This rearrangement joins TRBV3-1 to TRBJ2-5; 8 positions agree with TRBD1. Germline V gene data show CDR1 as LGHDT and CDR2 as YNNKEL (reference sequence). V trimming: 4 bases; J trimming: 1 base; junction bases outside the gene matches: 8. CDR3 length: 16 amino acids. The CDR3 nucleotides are TGTGCCAGCAGCCCCTGGACAGGGAGACCCCAAGAGACCCAGTACTTC. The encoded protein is CASSPWTGRPQETQYF.

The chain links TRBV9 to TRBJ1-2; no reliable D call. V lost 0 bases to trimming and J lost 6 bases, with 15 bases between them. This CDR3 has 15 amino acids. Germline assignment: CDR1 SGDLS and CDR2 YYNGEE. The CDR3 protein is CASSVGGVPWDGYTF. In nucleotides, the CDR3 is TGTGCCAGCAGCGTAGGGGGAGTGCCCTGGGATGGCTACACCTTC.

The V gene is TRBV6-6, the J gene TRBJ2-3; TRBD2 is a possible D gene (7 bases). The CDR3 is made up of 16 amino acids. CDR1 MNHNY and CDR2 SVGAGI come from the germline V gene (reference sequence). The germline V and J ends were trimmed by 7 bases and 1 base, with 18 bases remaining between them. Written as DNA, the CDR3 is TGTGCCAGCACTAACCGCGGGGGCGGCGGCACAGATACGCAGTATTTT. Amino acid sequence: CASTNRGGGGTDTQYF.

The CDR3 reads CSVLGITSTDTQYF. For the CDR3, the DNA is TGCAGCGTTCTAGGGATAACTAGCACAGATACGCAGTATTTT. The rearrangement links TRBV29-1 to TRBJ2-3; D unclear. Per germline, CDR1 SQVTM and CDR2 ANQGSEA. The CDR3 is 14 amino acids. The V gene lost 5 bases and the J gene lost 0 bases, with 12 bases spanning the gap.

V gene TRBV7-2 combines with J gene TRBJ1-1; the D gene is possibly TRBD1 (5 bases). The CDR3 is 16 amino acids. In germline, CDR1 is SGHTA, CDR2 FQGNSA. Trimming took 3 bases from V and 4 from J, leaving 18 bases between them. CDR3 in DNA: TGTGCCAGCAGCTTCGGGGCTTTAATCCCACCCACTGAAGCTTTCTTT. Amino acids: CASSFGALIPPTEAFF.

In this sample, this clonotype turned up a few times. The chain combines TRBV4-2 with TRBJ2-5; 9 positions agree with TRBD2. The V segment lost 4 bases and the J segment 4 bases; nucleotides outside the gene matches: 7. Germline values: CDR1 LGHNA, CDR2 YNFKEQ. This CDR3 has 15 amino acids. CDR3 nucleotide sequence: TGTGCCAGCAGCCGGACTAGCGTAGGAGGAGAGACCCAGTACTTC. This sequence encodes CASSRTSVGGETQYF.

Written as DNA, the CDR3 is TGTGCCATCAGTGAGGGGTGGGAGTATCTGCCCCAGCATTTT. Residues: CAISEGWEYLPQHF. The chain uses TRBV10-3 and TRBJ1-5; D gene uncertain. This CDR3 has 14 amino acids. The germline V gene has CDR1 ENHRY and CDR2 SYGVKD. V lost 2 bases to trimming and J lost 9 bases, with 14 bases between them.

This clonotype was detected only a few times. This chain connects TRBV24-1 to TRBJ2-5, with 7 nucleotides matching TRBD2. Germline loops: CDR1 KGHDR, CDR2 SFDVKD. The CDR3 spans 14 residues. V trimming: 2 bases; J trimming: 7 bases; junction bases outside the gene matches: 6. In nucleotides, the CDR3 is TGTGCCACCAGTGATTGGCTGCCGGGAGGGACCCAGTACTTC. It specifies CATSDWLPGGTQYF.

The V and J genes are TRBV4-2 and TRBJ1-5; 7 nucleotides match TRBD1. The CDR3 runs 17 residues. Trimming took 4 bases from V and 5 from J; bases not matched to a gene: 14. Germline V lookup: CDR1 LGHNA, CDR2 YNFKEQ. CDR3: CASSPGGSGTDYQPQHF. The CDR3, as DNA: TGTGCCAGCAGCCCCGGGGGAAGCGGGACAGACTATCAGCCCCAGCATTTT.

CDR3 nucleotide sequence: TGCGCCAGCAGCCACCAGGACAGGGGATACAATGAGCAGTTCTTC. Residues: CASSHQDRGYNEQFF. This chain joins TRBV4-3 and TRBJ2-1, with TRBD1 identical over 9 bases. The J segment lost 4 bases and the V segment lost 3 bases, leaving 4 bases of the junction unmatched. Germline V gives CDR1 LGHNA, CDR2 YSLEER. The CDR3 spans 15 residues.

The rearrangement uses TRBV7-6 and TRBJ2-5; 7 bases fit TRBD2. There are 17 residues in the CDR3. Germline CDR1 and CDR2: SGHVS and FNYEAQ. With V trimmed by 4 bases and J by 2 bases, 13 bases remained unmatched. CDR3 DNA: TGTGCCAGCAGCTCACTTTCTTTGGCGGGACTACAAGAGACCCAGTACTTC. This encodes CASSSLSLAGLQETQYF. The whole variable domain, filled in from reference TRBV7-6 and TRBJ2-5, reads GAGVSQSPRYKVTKRGQDVALRCDPISGHVSLYWYRQALGQGPEFLTYFNYEAQQDKSGLPNDRFSAERPEGSISTLTIQRTEQRDSAMYRCASSSLSLAGLQETQYFGPGTRLLVL.

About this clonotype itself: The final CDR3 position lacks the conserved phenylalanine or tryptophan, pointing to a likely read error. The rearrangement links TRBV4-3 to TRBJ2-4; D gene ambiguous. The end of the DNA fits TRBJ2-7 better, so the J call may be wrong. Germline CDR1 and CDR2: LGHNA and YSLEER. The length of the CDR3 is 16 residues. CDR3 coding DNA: TGCGCCAGCAGCCAAAGTCTCGGGTCCAACACCTACGAGCAGTACTTA. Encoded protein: CASSQSLGSNTYEQYL.

The CDR3, as DNA: TGTGCCAGCAGGACCGACAGGTTCCTAGCCAAAAACATTCAGTACTTC. Amino acids: CASRTDRFLAKNIQYF. This rearrangement joins TRBV6-2 or TRBV6-3 to TRBJ2-4; D might be TRBD1 (6 bases). Germline CDR1 reads MNHEY; CDR2 reads SVGEGT. Deletions cut 6 bases from V and 0 bases from J, with 15 bases between. CDR3 size: 16 residues.

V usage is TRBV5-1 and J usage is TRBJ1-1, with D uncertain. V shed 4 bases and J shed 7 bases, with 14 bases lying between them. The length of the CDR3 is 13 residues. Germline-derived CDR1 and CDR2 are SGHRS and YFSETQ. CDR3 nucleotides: TGCGCCAGCAGCCTAGACAACCTTTTTGAAGCTTTCTTT. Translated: CASSLDNLFEAFF.

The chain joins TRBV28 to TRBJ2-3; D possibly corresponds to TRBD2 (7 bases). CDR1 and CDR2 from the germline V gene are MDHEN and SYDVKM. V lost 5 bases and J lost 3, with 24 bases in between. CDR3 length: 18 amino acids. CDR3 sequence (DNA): TGTGCCAGCAGTCGGGGGCGGGGGAGACCAATCGGGACAGATACGCAGTATTTT. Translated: CASSRGRGRPIGTDTQYF.

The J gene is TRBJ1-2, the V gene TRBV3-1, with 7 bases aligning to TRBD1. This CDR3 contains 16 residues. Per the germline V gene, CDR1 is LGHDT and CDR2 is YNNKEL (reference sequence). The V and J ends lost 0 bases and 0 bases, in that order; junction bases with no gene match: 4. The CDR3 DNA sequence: TGTGCCAGCAGCCAAGATAGGGACAGACCTAACTATGGCTACACCTTC. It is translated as CASSQDRDRPNYGYTF. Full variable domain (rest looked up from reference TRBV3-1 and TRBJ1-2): DTAVSQTPKYLVTQMGNDKSIKCEQNLGHDTMYWYKQDSKKFLKIMFSYNNKELIINETVPNRFSPKSPDKAHLNLHINSLELGDSAVYFCASSQDRDRPNYGYTFGSGTRLTVV.

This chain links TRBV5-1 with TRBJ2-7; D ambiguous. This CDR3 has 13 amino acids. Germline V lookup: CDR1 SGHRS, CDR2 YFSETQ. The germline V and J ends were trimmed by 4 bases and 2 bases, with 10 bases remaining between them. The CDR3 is CASSVVATYEQYF. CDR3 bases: TGCGCCAGCAGCGTGGTGGCAACCTACGAGCAGTACTTC. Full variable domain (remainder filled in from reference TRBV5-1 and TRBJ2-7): KAGVTQTPRYLIKTRGQQVTLSCSPISGHRSVSWYQQTPGQGLQFLFEYFSETQRNKGNFPGRFSGRQFSNSRSEMNVSTLELGDSALYLCASSVVATYEQYFGPGTRLTVT.

CDR3 in amino acids: CASSKRQGDGYTF. CDR3 bases: TGTGCCAGCAGTAAAAGACAGGGGGATGGCTACACCTTC. The chain joins TRBV11-2 to TRBJ1-2; 9 positions match TRBD1. Looked up from germline, CDR1 is SGHAT and CDR2 is FQNNGV. The CDR3 sequence is 13 residues long. The V segment lost 6 bases and the J segment 6 bases; nucleotides outside the gene matches: 5. The whole variable domain, remainder taken from reference TRBV11-2 and TRBJ1-2, is EAGVAQSPRYKIIEKRQSVAFWCNPISGHATLYWYQQILGQGPKLLIQFQNNGVVDDSQLPKDRFSAERLKGVDSTLKIQPAKLEDSAVYLCASSKRQGDGYTFGSGTRLTVV.

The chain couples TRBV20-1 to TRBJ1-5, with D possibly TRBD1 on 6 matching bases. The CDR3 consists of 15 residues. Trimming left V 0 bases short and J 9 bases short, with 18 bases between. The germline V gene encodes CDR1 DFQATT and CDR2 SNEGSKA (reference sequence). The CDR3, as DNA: TGCAGTGCTAGAGATCTCTCAGGGGTGGCTCCGCCCCAGCATTTT. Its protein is CSARDLSGVAPPQHF.

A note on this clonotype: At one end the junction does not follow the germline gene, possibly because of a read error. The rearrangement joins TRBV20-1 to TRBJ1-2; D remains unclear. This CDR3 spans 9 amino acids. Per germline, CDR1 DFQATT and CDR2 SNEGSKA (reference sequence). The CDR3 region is CSTRGGYTF. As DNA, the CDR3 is TGCAGTACTAGAGGAGGCTACACCTTC.

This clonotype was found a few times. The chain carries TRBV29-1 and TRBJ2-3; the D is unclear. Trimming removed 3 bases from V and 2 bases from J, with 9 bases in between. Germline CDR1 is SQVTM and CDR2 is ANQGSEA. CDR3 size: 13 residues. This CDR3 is CSVEGYLTDTQYF. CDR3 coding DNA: TGCAGCGTTGAGGGCTACCTCACAGATACGCAGTATTTT.

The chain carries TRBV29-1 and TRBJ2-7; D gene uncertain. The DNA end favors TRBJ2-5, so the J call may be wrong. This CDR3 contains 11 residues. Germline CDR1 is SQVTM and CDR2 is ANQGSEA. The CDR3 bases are TGCAGCGTTGGGTCGTTGGAGACCCAGTACTTC. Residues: CSVGSLETQYF.

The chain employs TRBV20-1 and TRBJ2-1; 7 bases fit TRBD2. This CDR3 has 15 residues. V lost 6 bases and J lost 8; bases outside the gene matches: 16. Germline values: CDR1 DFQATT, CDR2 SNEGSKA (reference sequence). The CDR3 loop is CSAVNRGVGSDEQFF. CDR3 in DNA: TGCAGTGCAGTAAATCGGGGGGTGGGAAGTGATGAGCAGTTCTTC.

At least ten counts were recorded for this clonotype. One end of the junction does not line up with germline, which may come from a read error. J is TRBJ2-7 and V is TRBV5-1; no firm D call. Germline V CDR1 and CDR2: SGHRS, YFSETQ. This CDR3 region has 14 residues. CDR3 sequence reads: CASSLGQVTYEQYF. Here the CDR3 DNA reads TGTGCCAGCAGCTTAGGGCAAGTAACCTACGAGCAGTACTTC. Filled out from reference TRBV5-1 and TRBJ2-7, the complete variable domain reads KAGVTQTPRYLIKTRGQQVTLSCSPISGHRSVSWYQQTPGQGLQFLFEYFSETQRNKGNFPGRFSGRQFSNSRSEMNVSTLELGDSALYLCASSLGQVTYEQYFGPGTRLTVT.

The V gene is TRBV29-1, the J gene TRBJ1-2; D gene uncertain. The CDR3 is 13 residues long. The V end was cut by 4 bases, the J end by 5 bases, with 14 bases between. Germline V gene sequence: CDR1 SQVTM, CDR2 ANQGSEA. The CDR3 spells CSVAVRTPYGYTF. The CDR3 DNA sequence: TGCAGCGTTGCCGTGAGGACGCCATATGGCTACACCTTC.

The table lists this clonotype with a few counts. DNA for the CDR3: TGTGCCAGCAGTTACGACGGACAGGGGGTCTACGAGCAGTACTTC. This encodes CASSYDGQGVYEQYF. This rearrangement joins TRBV6-5 to TRBJ2-7; 10 bases map to TRBD1. In germline, CDR1 is MNHEY, CDR2 SVGAGI. The CDR3 contains 15 residues. The trim removed 2 bases at V and 3 bases at J, leaving 4 bases unmatched.

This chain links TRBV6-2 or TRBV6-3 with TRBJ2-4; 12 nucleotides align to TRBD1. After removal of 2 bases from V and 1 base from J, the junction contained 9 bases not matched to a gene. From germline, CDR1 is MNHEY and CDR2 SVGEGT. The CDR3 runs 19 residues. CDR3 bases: TGTGCCAGCAGTTACACTGGGACAGGGGGCCGGTATGCCAAAAACATTCAGTACTTC. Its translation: CASSYTGTGGRYAKNIQYF.